The rows below give T cell receptor beta chains drawn from one sample of a study of blood T cells in healthy people across ages. Via MiXCR, TCRdb re-called the 5' RACE reads, giving one row per CDR3 protein. The table has about 400,000 distinct CDR3 sequences, approximately 51% seen once. The sequenced sample was blood. These receptor sequences come from a man in his fifties or sixties in good health. CDR3s include the opening cysteine and the closing phenylalanine or tryptophan. A D gene is named only where the DNA matches it firmly.

TRBJ2-1 TRBV10-3 - CAISEARVGGEQFF
TRBJ2-1 TRBV9 TRBD2 CASSVGTSGIYNEQFF
TRBJ2-3 TRBV7-2 TRBD2 CASSLDSASGSPTDTQYF
TRBJ2-7 TRBV9 - CASSVEVYGRINEQYF
TRBJ2-1 TRBV3-1 - CASSQIGTKVLFF
TRBJ2-1 TRBV7-8 - CASSLAAYQNEQFF
- TRBV7-2 - CASSSTGTRGIHEQYF
TRBJ2-1 TRBV7-2 - CASSFSRDLNEQFF
- TRBV5-1 TRBD2 CASSLETSGVETQYF
TRBJ2-6 TRBV10-1 - CASGKGGSGANVLTF
TRBJ2-7 TRBV5-1 TRBD2 CASSLMGGGTYEQYF
TRBJ2-6 TRBV12-3/TRBV12-4 TRBD1 CASSLDRGLANVLTF
TRBJ2-1 TRBV7-6 - CASSLGGPGYDEQFF
TRBJ1-2 TRBV6-5 - CASSYSSGLTVYGYTF
TRBJ2-5 TRBV29-1 TRBD2 CSVAGTKQETQYF
TRBJ1-2 TRBV4-2 TRBD1 CASNQATGGNYGYTF
- TRBV6-1 - CASGVDRTYEQYF
TRBJ2-3 TRBV6-6 TRBD1 CASTWDRAADTQYF
TRBJ2-3 TRBV2 TRBD2 CASLAGSTDTQYF
TRBJ2-7 TRBV6-2/TRBV6-3 - CASRSGGGGTYEQYF
TRBJ2-7 TRBV7-2 - CASSPRRTAPYEQYF
TRBJ2-7 TRBV6-6 - CASSKTGTDKYF
TRBJ2-3 TRBV6-5 - CAASRVTAGTDTQYF
TRBJ2-7 TRBV5-1 - CASSWGLEYEQYF
TRBJ1-2 TRBV5-1 - CASSLLLGQSHGYTF
TRBJ2-4 TRBV29-1 - CSVEDYRPEAKNIQYF
TRBJ2-4 TRBV27 TRBD2 CASSSGLAGVSNIQYF
TRBJ2-1 TRBV4-3 TRBD2 CASSQGPGLAGAHEQFF
TRBJ2-1 TRBV6-2/TRBV6-3 TRBD2 CASNQGLSYNEQFF
TRBJ2-3 TRBV5-4 - CASSPSGPPYTQYF
TRBJ2-3 TRBV7-3 - CASTPGTLNTDTQYF
TRBJ1-1 TRBV20-1 - CSAALLNTEAFF
TRBJ2-5 TRBV20-1 - CSAVLLTLGEQYF
TRBJ2-3 TRBV7-2 - CASSSTTGGGGHTDTQYF
TRBJ2-7 TRBV10-3 - CAPGVTVEQYF
TRBJ2-5 TRBV29-1 - CSVVATGETQYF
TRBJ2-3 TRBV9 TRBD2 CASSISGENTQYF
TRBJ1-6 TRBV4-2 - CASSPNRAGTSSYNSPLHF
TRBJ2-5 TRBV6-6 TRBD1 CASRQGATLETQYF
TRBJ2-3 TRBV7-9 - CANSPRTITDTQYF
TRBJ1-6 TRBV6-1 - CASTTDRTVNSPLHF
TRBJ2-5 TRBV12-5 - CASGLMPGEETQYF
TRBJ2-7 TRBV12-3/TRBV12-4 TRBD2 CASSFSSAGGPYEQYF
- TRBV27 TRBD2 CASSLRFLAGGWETQYF
TRBJ2-3 TRBV6-6 - CASWGAASTDTRYF
- TRBV28 TRBD1 CASSSPDRVYYEQYF
TRBJ2-1 TRBV12-3/TRBV12-4 TRBD1 CASSSRDRGVGEQFF
TRBJ2-3 TRBV24-1 TRBD2 CATSESVSGTDTQYF
TRBJ2-1 TRBV12-3/TRBV12-4 - CASTLDIGGYNEQFF
TRBJ2-1 TRBV29-1 - CSGGLWGRETQFF
TRBJ2-5 TRBV5-1 - CASSSREPWGSSETQYF
TRBJ2-7 TRBV12-3/TRBV12-4 TRBD2 CASSLASGMWEQYF
TRBJ2-5 TRBV27 TRBD2 CASTPEASGVKETQYF